The entry that follows covers one T cell receptor beta chain sequence. Its cognate antigen is unknown. This sample is drawn from a study of shared clonotypes between healthy human individuals. Background on the study: The plates for each donor numbered three CD4 naive, three CD4 memory, two CD8 naive and one CD8 memory.

The assay was immunoSEQ multiplex PCR, and TCRdb's table has in-frame clones only and misses some. The table shows under 1 million clones, with 80% to 95% occurring only once. This CDR3 region has 12 residues. Germline V gene data show CDR1 as SGHVS and CDR2 as FQNEAQ. V dropped 5 bases and J dropped 7 bases, with 12 bases sitting between them. General study points: The represented genetic and exposure-history diversity was limited by the small number of donors.

Terminally differentiated effector memory CD45RA+ cells were excluded by CCR7 positive selection of CD45RO-negative cells. J is TRBJ2-7 and V is TRBV7-8; the D is unclear. The sample comprised naive CD8+ T cells sorted from blood. This clonotype was sampled from a man aged 30 to 45 in good health. Written as DNA, the CDR3 is TGTGCCAGCAGCGTCCTCGACAAGGAGCAGTACTTC. Protein: CASSVLDKEQYF.